Here is one T cell receptor beta chain with its context. Libraries were prepared by immunoSEQ multiplex PCR; TCRdb keeps only in-frame clonotypes and omits some of them. The sample has 9,500 to 15,000 clones; roughly 96% are singletons. The data originate from a study of technical replicates of blood from several donors. This sequence originates from a human donor in good health. Sequenced material: PBMCs.

The CDR3 region has the DNA TGTGCCAGCAGGGGGGCTAATGACAATGAGCAGTTCTTC. This codes for CASRGANDNEQFF. The chain couples TRBV21-1 to TRBJ2-1; TRBD1, the table's D call, lacks a check against the DNA. TRBV21-1 is a known pseudogene. The CDR3 consists of 13 residues.